The sample holds a few counts of the clone carrying this T cell receptor (beta chain). Antigen unknown. 5'RACE with constant-segment primers built TCRalpha and TCRbeta cDNA libraries with UMIs. TCRdb independently ran MiXCR on the 5' RACE reads; one entry per CDR3 protein. The profile shows hundreds of thousands of distinct CDR3 sequences, about a fifth of them singletons. These data belong to a study of T-cell memory formation after mild COVID-19. Study in general: TCR clusters mostly belonged to single donors. Study-wide results and caveats: Mostly located in CM and EM were contracting CD4+ clones, with contracting CD8+ clones located in EMRA. Nothing confirmed that second-wave clones peaking on day 37 were specific for SARS-CoV-2.

CDR1 is MNHEY, CDR2 SVGEGT, per germline. Unmatched junction bases numbered 6, after V lost 2 bases and J lost 9 bases. The CDR3 contains 15 residues. The TCR originated in an adult woman who had mild COVID-19 (a few samples of this study predate the infection). Cell type and time point are not known. The chain is built from TRBV6-2 or TRBV6-3 and TRBJ2-1; TRBD2 aligns across 11 bases. Sequenced material: PBMCs or a T cell subset sorted from them (not recorded which). CDR3 amino acids: CASSYEASGRFEQFF. The CDR3, as DNA: TGTGCCAGCAGTTACGAGGCTAGCGGGAGGTTTGAGCAGTTCTTC.